This TCR beta chain was recovered during a study of cytomegalovirus exposure and HLA in healthy donors. Study-level points and caveats: Roughly uniform sequencing depth across donors was assumed, possibly incorrectly. The study flagged about 150 TCR beta chains as cytomegalovirus-associated. Several of the most significant clusters appeared, in a later analysis, to be linked to common viral pathogens.

On this clone itself: As yet, its antigen is unknown.

Researchers ran the PCR with 60 Vbeta and 13 Jbeta primers. Clones were read by immunoSEQ multiplex PCR, and TCRdb kept only the in-frame ones, dropping some. The sample shows around 190,000 clones, more than 75% of them seen only once. The germline gives CDR1 SEHNR, CDR2 FQNEAQ (reference sequence). Unmatched junction bases numbered 13, after V lost 5 bases and J lost 4 bases. The CDR3 sequence is 17 residues long. Sequenced sample: PBMCs. The rearrangement joins TRBV7-9 to TRBJ2-5, with TRBD1 matching over 10 bases. This receptor was taken from a woman between 18 and 29 years old in good health and CMV-seronegative. CDR3 protein: CASSPGWRQGAGETQYF. CDR3 coding DNA: TGTGCCAGCAGCCCGGGGTGGAGACAGGGGGCAGGAGAGACCCAGTACTTC. Based on the CDR3 plus reference TRBV7-9 and TRBJ2-5, the full variable domain is DTGVSQNPRHKITKRGQNVTFRCDPISEHNRLYWYRQTLGQGPEFLTYFQNEAQLEKSRLLSDRFSAERPKGSFSTLEIQRTEQGDSAMYLCASSPGWRQGAGETQYFGPGTRLLVL.